This TCR beta chain was sequenced during a study of regulatory T cells in long-lasting Graves disease. General study results and limits: Having few samples may have compromised the accuracy. Patients with persistent Graves' had lower TCR diversity than newly diagnosed patients.

Time point described: persistent/refractory GD, antithyroid drugs over 5 years with positive TRAb. The TCR library used RNA extracted from PBMCs. Trimming pared 5 bases from V and 0 bases from J, leaving 14 bases between. The germline CDR1 and CDR2 sequences are SEHNR and FQNEAQ (reference sequence). There are 16 residues in the CDR3. Building of the TCR beta libraries involved iRepertoire HTBI primers and Arm-PCR of CDR3 regions. TCRdb processed the multiplex PCR reads anew with MiXCR; each CDR3 protein has one entry. In the table there are 650,000 to 700,000 distinct CDR3 sequences, about 32% of which are singletons. This clonotype turned up a few times. Its antigen is unidentified.

The receptor was derived from a female donor with Graves disease. V usage is TRBV7-9 and J usage is TRBJ1-3; D perhaps matches TRBD1 (5 bases). This specimen consisted of peripheral blood mononuclear cells (PBMCs), obtained when the disease was refractory, from a patient treated with antithyroid drugs. The CDR3 region has the DNA TGTGCCAGCAGCCCCTCGGGACTCAGCTCTGGAAACACCATATATTTT. It specifies CASSPSGLSSGNTIYF.